These 9 T cell receptor beta chains were sequenced from one sample in a study of T-cell reconstitution after alpha-beta-depleted transplantation in children. It was with unique molecular identifiers that the TCRbeta library was prepared. TCRdb analysed the PCR reads with MiXCR anew, one entry per CDR3 protein. This table has 120,000 or so distinct CDR3 sequences, more than 20% appearing once. The specimen was PBMCs, mostly from graft donor cells, collected 180 days after TCRalphabeta/CD19-depleted stem cell transplant. All receptors come from a male patient between 2 and 10 years old who had a stem cell transplant for chronic granulomatous disease, so the T cells may come from the graft donor.

The gene calls are TRBV2 and TRBJ2-4; D call uncertain. This CDR3 contains 13 residues. In germline, CDR1 is SNHLY, CDR2 FYNNEI. The CDR3 sequence: CTCCSQAKNIQYF. CDR3 DNA: TGTACCTGCTGTTCCCAAGCCAAAAACATTCAGTACTTC.

This clonotype has ten or more counts. The chain couples TRBV7-2 to TRBJ2-3, with TRBD1 matching over 11 bases. The CDR3 consists of 15 residues. The germline V gene encodes CDR1 SGHTA and CDR2 FQGNSA. V gave up 6 bases and J gave up 4 bases; unmatched junction bases: 6. The CDR3 protein is CASRKDRGRADTQYF. The CDR3 DNA reads as TGTGCCAGCAGGAAGGACAGGGGGCGCGCAGATACGCAGTATTTT.

This clonotype was counted only a few times. This rearrangement joins TRBV12-3 or TRBV12-4 to TRBJ2-1; D unresolved. V was clipped by 5 bases and J by 5 bases, with 10 bases between them. The CDR3 is 13 residues long. The DNA for the CDR3 is TGTGCCAGCAGTGGGTACAGCGACAATGAGCAGTTCTTC. This encodes CASSGYSDNEQFF.

This clonotype has a count of ten or more. V gene TRBV29-1 combines with J gene TRBJ2-1; no clear D. The length of the CDR3 is 13 residues. V lost 0 bases and J 0 bases, leaving 3 bases between the germline ends. The V gene's germline CDR1 is SQVTM and CDR2 ANQGSEA. The CDR3 is CSVEDSSYNEQFF. In DNA form, the CDR3 reads TGCAGCGTTGAAGACTCCTCCTACAATGAGCAGTTCTTC.

The chain links TRBV7-2 to TRBJ2-7, with D tentatively TRBD1 (6 bases). This CDR3 is built from 14 residues. The germline V gene has CDR1 SGHTA and CDR2 FQGNSA. The V end lost 2 bases, the J end lost 4 bases, and 12 bases lay between the germline ends. Here the CDR3 reads CASSLNRERYEQYF. In nucleotides, the CDR3 is TGTGCCAGCAGCTTAAACAGGGAGAGGTACGAGCAGTACTTC.

The rearrangement joins TRBV7-8 to TRBJ2-7; D not certain. In germline, CDR1 is SGHVS, CDR2 FQNEAQ. Trimming took off 1 base at V and 7 bases at J, with 17 bases between the two ends. The CDR3 sequence is 15 residues long. CDR3 sequence (DNA): TGTGCCAGCAGCTTAGACTGGGGTCATTCTGTGGAGCAGTACTTC. This codes for CASSLDWGHSVEQYF.

In its sample, this clonotype was seen many times. This chain joins TRBV27 and TRBJ2-1, with D unclear. There are 15 residues in the CDR3. V shed 2 bases and J shed 5 bases, with 13 bases lying between them. Germline CDR1 MNHEY, CDR2 SMNVEV (reference sequence). CDR3 residues: CASSLPPLGNNEQFF. CDR3 nucleotides: TGTGCCAGCAGTTTACCTCCGCTAGGGAACAATGAGCAGTTCTTC.

At least ten counts were recorded for this clonotype. This chain joins TRBV29-1 and TRBJ2-1; D gene uncertain. V dropped 4 bases and J dropped 0 bases, with 10 bases sitting between them. CDR1 and CDR2 (germline): SQVTM, ANQGSEA. The CDR3 is 14 amino acids. The CDR3 DNA reads TGCAGCGTTGCTGGGGATCGCTCCTACAATGAGCAGTTCTTC. Translating gives CSVAGDRSYNEQFF.

This clonotype was counted many times. This chain uses TRBV7-2 with TRBJ2-1; D possibly uses TRBD1 or TRBD2 (6 bases each). V gave up 5 bases and J gave up 7 bases, with 21 bases separating them. The CDR3 length is 16 residues. Per germline, CDR1 SGHTA and CDR2 FQGNSA. CDR3 sequence (DNA): TGTGCCAGCAGCCGCTTACCCAGGGGAGGCAGGAATGAGCAGTTCTTC. Its translation is CASSRLPRGGRNEQFF.